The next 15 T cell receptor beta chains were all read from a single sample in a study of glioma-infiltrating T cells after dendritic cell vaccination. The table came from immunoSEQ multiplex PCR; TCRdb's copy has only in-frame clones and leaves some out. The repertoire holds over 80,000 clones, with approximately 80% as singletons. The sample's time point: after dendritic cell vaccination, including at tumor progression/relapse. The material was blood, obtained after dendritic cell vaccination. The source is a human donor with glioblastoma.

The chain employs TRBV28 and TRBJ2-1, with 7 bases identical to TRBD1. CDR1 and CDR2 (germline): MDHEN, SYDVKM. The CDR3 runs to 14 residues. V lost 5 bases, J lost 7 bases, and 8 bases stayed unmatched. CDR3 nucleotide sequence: TGTGCCAGCAGTCCCCGACAGGGTCGGAATGAGCAGTTCTTC. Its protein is CASSPRQGRNEQFF. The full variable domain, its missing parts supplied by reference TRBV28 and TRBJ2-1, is DVKVTQSSRYLVKRTGEKVFLECVQDMDHENMFWYRQDPGLGLRLIYFSYDVKMKEKGDIPEGYSVSREKKERFSLILESASTNQTSMYLCASSPRQGRNEQFFGPGTRLTVL.

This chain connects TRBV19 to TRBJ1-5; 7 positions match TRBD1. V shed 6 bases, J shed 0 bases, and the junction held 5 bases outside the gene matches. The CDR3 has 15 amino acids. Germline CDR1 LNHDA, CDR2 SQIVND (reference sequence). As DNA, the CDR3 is TGTGCCAGTAGGTTGACAGGGCTTAGCAATCAGCCCCAGCATTTT. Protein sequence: CASRLTGLSNQPQHF.

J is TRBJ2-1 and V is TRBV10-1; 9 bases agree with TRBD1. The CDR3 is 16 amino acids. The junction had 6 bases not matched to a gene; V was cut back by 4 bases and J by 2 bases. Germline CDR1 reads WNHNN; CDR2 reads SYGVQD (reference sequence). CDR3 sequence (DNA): TGCGCCAGCAGTGCACCGGGACAGGGAGCCTACAATGAGCAGTTCTTC. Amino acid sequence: CASSAPGQGAYNEQFF.

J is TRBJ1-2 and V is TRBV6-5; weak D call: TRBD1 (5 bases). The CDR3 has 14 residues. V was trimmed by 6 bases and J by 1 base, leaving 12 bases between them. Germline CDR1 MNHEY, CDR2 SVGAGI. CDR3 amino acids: CASSPDSNNYGYTF. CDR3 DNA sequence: TGTGCCAGCAGCCCCGACAGTAATAACTATGGCTACACCTTC.

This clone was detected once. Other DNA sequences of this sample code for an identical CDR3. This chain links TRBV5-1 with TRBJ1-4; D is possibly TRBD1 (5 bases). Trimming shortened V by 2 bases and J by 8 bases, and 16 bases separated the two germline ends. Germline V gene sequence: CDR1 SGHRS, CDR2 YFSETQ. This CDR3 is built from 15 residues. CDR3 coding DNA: TGCGCCAGCAGCTTTGCCGGGACGGGGGGGGAAAAACTGTTTTTT. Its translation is CASSFAGTGGEKLFF.

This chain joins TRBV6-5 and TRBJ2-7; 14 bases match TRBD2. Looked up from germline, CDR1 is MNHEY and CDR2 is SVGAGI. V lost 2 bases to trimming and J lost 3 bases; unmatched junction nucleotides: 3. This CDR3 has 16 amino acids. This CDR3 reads CASSYPTSGGVYEQYF. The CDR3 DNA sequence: TGTGCCAGCAGTTACCCGACTAGCGGGGGGGTCTACGAGCAGTACTTC.

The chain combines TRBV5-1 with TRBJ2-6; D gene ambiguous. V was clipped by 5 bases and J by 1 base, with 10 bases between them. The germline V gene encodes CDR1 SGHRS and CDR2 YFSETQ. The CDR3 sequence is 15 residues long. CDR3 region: CASSVLGSGANVLTF. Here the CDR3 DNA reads TGCGCCAGCAGTGTTCTAGGTTCTGGGGCCAACGTCCTGACTTTC.

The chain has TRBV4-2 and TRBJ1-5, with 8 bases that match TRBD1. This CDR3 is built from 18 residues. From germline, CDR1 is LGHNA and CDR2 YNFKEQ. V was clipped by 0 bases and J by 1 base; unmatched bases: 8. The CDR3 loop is CASSQDLAGGASNQPQHF. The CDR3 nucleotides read TGTGCCAGCAGCCAAGATCTGGCAGGGGGCGCGAGCAATCAGCCCCAGCATTTT.

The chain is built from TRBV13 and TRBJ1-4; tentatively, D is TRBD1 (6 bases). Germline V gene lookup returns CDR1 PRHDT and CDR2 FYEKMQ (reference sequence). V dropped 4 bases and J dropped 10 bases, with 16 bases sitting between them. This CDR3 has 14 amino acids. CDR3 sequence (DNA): TGTGCCAGCAGCTCCGGACAGCTTCGGTCAAAACTGTTTTTT. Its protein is CASSSGQLRSKLFF.

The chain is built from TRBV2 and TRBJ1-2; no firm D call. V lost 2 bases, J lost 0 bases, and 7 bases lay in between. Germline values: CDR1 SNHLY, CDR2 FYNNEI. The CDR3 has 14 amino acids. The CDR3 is CASSELEANYGYTF. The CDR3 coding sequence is TGTGCCAGCAGTGAACTGGAGGCTAACTATGGCTACACCTTC.

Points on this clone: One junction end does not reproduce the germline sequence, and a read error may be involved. Here the CDR3 reads CASRLAGVGGEQFF. The CDR3 DNA reads as TGCGCCAGCCGCTTAGCGGGAGTAGGAGGTGAGCAGTTCTTC. This chain joins TRBV5-1 and TRBJ2-1, with 9 bases fitting TRBD2. This CDR3 contains 14 residues. The germline V gene encodes CDR1 SGHRS and CDR2 YFSETQ.

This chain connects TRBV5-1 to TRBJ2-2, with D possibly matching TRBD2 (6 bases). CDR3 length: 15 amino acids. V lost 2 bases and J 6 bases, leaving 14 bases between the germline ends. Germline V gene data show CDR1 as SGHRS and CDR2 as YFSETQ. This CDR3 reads CASSFRRVSSGELFF. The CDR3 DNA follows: TGCGCCAGCAGCTTTAGGAGGGTCTCTTCCGGGGAGCTGTTTTTT.

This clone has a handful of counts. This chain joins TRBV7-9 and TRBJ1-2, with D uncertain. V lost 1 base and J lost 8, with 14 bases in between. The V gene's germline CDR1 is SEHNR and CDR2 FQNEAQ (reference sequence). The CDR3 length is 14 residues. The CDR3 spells CASSLEGRGRGYTF. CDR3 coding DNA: TGTGCCAGCAGCTTAGAGGGCCGGGGTCGCGGCTACACCTTC.

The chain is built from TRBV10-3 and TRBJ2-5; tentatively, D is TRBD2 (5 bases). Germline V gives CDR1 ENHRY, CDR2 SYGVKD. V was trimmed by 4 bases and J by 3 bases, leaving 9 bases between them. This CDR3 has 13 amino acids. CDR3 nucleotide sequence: TGTGCCATCAGTGTTGAGAGGGAAGAGACCCAGTACTTC. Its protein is CAISVEREETQYF.

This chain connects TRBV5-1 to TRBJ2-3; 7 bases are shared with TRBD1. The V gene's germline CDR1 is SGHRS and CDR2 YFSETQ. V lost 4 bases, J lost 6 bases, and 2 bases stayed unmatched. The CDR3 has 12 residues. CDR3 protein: CASSQDRDTQYF. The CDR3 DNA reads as TGCGCCAGCAGCCAGGACAGGGATACGCAGTATTTT.